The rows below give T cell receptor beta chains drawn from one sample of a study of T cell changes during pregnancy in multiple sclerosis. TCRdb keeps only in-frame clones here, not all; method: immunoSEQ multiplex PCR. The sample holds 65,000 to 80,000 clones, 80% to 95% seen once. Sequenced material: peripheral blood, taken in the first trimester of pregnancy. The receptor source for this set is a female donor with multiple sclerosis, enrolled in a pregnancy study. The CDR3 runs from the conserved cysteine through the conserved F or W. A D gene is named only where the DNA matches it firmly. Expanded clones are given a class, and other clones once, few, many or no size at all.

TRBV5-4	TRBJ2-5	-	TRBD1	CASSRDRGGETQYF	TGTGCCAGCAGCCGGGACAGGGGCGGGGAGACCCAGTACTTC
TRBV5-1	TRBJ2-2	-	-	CASSLEGAGELFF	TGCGCCAGCAGCTTGGAGGGGGCCGGGGAGCTGTTTTTT
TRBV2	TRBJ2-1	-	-	CASRTLLGTQVYNEQFF	TGTGCCAGCAGAACTCTCCTCGGGACTCAGGTGTACAATGAGCAGTTCTTC
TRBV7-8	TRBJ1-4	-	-	CASGPTGINNEKLFF	TGTGCCAGCGGCCCCACAGGGATTAATAATGAAAAACTGTTTTTT
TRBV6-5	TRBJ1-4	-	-	CASSYSGQVPEKLFF	TGTGCCAGCAGTTACTCGGGGCAGGTTCCTGAAAAACTGTTTTTT
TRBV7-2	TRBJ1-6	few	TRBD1	CASSPSGGSPLHF	TGTGCCAGCAGCCCGTCAGGGGGTTCACCCCTCCACTTT
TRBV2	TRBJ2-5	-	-	CASTPITPGQPQETQYF	TGTGCCAGCACCCCTATCACCCCGGGACAACCACAAGAGACCCAGTACTTC
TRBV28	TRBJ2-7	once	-	CASSRTDRSEQYF	TGTGCCAGCAGTCGGACAGATCGCAGCGAGCAGTACTTC
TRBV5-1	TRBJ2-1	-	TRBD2	CASSSPGLATYNEQFF	TGCGCCAGCAGCTCTCCGGGACTAGCGACTTACAATGAGCAGTTCTTC
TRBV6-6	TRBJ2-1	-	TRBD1	CASSYRTGDYNEQFF	TGTGCCAGCAGTTACCGGACAGGGGATTACAATGAGCAGTTCTTC
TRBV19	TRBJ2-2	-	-	CASKVWAGNTGELFF	TGTGCCAGTAAAGTCTGGGCAGGGAACACCGGGGAGCTGTTTTTT
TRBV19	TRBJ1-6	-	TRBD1	CASTVTGTNSPLHF	TGTGCCAGTACTGTGACAGGGACCAATTCACCCCTCCACTTT
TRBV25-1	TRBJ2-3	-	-	CASSPVRGDTQYF	TGTGCCAGCAGCCCGGTCCGAGGAGATACGCAGTATTTT
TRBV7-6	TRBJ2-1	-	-	CASSPYGSAISYSEQFF	TGTGCCAGCAGCCCATATGGTAGCGCAATCTCCTACAGTGAGCAGTTCTTC
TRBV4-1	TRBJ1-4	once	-	CASSQDQGTNEKLFF	TGCGCCAGCAGCCAAGATCAGGGAACTAATGAAAAACTGTTTTTT
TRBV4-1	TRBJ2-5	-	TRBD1	CASSQDGTGSYETQYF	TGCGCCAGCAGCCAAGATGGGACAGGGAGCTATGAGACCCAGTACTTC
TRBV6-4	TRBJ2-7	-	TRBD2	CASRGACSGNEYEQYF	TGTGCCAGCAGGGGGGCCTGTAGCGGGAACGAGTACGAGCAGTACTTC
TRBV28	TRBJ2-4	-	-	CASSPTRGIGKNIQYF	TGTGCCAGCAGCCCGACCAGGGGAATTGGCAAAAACATTCAGTACTTC